Below are 24 T cell receptor beta chains sequenced from a single sample in a study of shared clonotypes between healthy human individuals. TCRdb's copy holds only in-frame clones and misses some; the assay was immunoSEQ multiplex PCR. Here the sample spans approximately 460,000 clones, over 60% being singletons. Material: PBMCs. These receptor sequences come from a middle-aged woman in good health. Some clones in this sample may be carry-over from other donors' samples.

V and J are TRBV4-3 and TRBJ1-2; 8 nucleotides line up with TRBD1. V gave up 0 bases and J gave up 4 bases; unmatched junction bases: 4. CDR1 is LGHNA, CDR2 YSLEER, per germline. The CDR3 is made up of 15 amino acids. The CDR3 sequence: CASSQEDRAFYGYTF. The CDR3 coding sequence is TGCGCCAGCAGCCAAGAGGACAGGGCCTTCTATGGCTACACCTTC.

The gene calls are TRBV11-2 and TRBJ2-2; D gene uncertain. The CDR3 runs 15 residues. The germline V and J ends were trimmed by 0 bases and 0 bases, with 5 bases remaining between them. Germline CDR1 reads SGHAT; CDR2 reads FQNNGV. Here the CDR3 reads CASSLDITNTGELFF. CDR3 bases: TGTGCCAGCAGCTTAGACATTACGAACACCGGGGAGCTGTTTTTT.

This chain joins TRBV30 and TRBJ1-4; D is perhaps TRBD1 (6 bases). The CDR3 totals 14 residues. Germline CDR1 reads GTSNPN; CDR2 reads SVGIG (reference sequence). Trimming pared 7 bases from V and 5 bases from J, leaving 17 bases between. The CDR3 here is CALKSGTQNEKLFF. The CDR3 nucleotides read TGTGCCTTGAAATCCGGGACACAGAATGAAAAACTGTTTTTT. The whole variable domain, filled in from reference TRBV30 and TRBJ1-4, reads SQTIHQWPATLVQPVGSPLSLECTVEGTSNPNLYWYRQAAGRGLQLLFYSVGIGQISSEVPQNLSASRPQDRQFILSSKKLLLSDSGFYLCALKSGTQNEKLFFGSGTQLSVL.

This clone was detected only once. V gene TRBV5-1 combines with J gene TRBJ1-3; no reliable D call. The CDR3 is made up of 15 amino acids. V was shortened by 4 bases and J by 2 bases, with 13 bases between the two germline ends. Germline loops: CDR1 SGHRS, CDR2 YFSETQ. The CDR3, as DNA: TGCGCCAGCAGCGTTTTTTGGGGTCCTGGAAACACCATATATTTT. Translating gives CASSVFWGPGNTIYF.

The chain recombines TRBV28 with TRBJ1-2; 9 bases map to TRBD1. Germline CDR1 MDHEN, CDR2 SYDVKM. The CDR3 loop spans 15 amino acids. With 5 bases clipped from V and 4 bases from J, the junction kept 8 bases outside the gene matches. The CDR3 nucleotides read TGTGCCAGCAGTCCCCACGGGACAGGGTTCTATGGCTACACCTTC. Translated: CASSPHGTGFYGYTF.

This rearrangement joins TRBV7-2 to TRBJ2-2; 9 nucleotides align to TRBD2. Trimming took 1 base from V and 4 from J; bases not matched to a gene: 7. CDR1 SGHTA and CDR2 FQGNSA come from the germline V gene. This CDR3 is 17 amino acids long. In DNA, the CDR3 is TGTGCCAGCAGCTTAGTTAGCGGGAGAGGTGGCACCGGGGAGCTGTTTTTT. This gives the protein CASSLVSGRGGTGELFF. Drawing the rest from reference TRBV7-2 and TRBJ2-2, the complete variable domain is GAGVSQSPSNKVTEKGKDVELRCDPISGHTALYWYRQSLGQGLEFLIYFQGNSAPDKSGLPSDRFSAERTGGSVSTLTIQRTQQEDSAVYLCASSLVSGRGGTGELFFGEGSRLTVL.

This clone was counted ten times or more. CDR3 loop: CASSFVPLDEQFF. DNA for the CDR3: TGTGCCAGCAGCTTCGTCCCCTTGGATGAGCAGTTCTTC. The V gene is TRBV7-2, the J gene TRBJ2-1; D uncertain. This CDR3 is built from 13 residues. Germline V gives CDR1 SGHTA, CDR2 FQGNSA. Trimming cost V 3 bases and J 8 bases, with 11 bases left between them.

The chain uses TRBV7-8 and TRBJ1-3; D ambiguous. The CDR3 contains 15 residues. The germline V and J ends were trimmed by 5 bases and 0 bases, with 11 bases remaining between them. The germline V gene encodes CDR1 SGHVS and CDR2 FQNEAQ. The CDR3 reads CASSPFLSSGNTIYF. The CDR3 DNA follows: TGTGCCAGCAGCCCCTTTCTGTCCTCTGGAAACACCATATATTTT.

The chain couples TRBV15 to TRBJ2-7, with TRBD2 as a possible D gene (6 bases). CDR3 size: 15 residues. Trimming shortened V by 1 base and J by 0 bases, and 10 bases separated the two germline ends. Germline-derived CDR1 and CDR2 are LNHNV and YYDKDF (reference sequence). The CDR3 here is CATSRAGGISYEQYF. In nucleotides, the CDR3 is TGTGCCACCAGCAGAGCCGGCGGGATCTCCTACGAGCAGTACTTC.

The chain recombines TRBV11-2 with TRBJ2-7, with D hard to call. V was cut by 6 bases and J by 6 bases, with 12 bases left in between. Per germline, CDR1 SGHAT and CDR2 FQNNGV. The CDR3 sequence is 12 residues long. This CDR3 is CASRVFRTEQYF. DNA for the CDR3: TGTGCCAGCAGGGTTTTTCGGACCGAGCAGTACTTC.

Turning to this clone: With only one base between it and a far larger clone, this is likely a read error. Other nucleotide sequences from this sample produce the same CDR3. This rearrangement joins TRBV15 to TRBJ1-2, with 9 bases that match TRBD1. In germline, CDR1 is LNHNV, CDR2 YYDKDF (reference sequence). There are 15 residues in the CDR3. The CDR3 DNA sequence: TGCGCCACCAGCAGAGCGACAGGGGGAAACTATGGCTACACCTTC. Amino acids: CATSRATGGNYGYTF.

V gene TRBV27 combines with J gene TRBJ1-4; D is undetermined. Trimming removed 6 bases from V and 3 bases from J, with 14 bases in between. This CDR3 is built from 15 residues. In germline, CDR1 is MNHEY, CDR2 SMNVEV (reference sequence). The CDR3 here is CASSPGWVANEKLFF. In DNA form, the CDR3 reads TGTGCCAGCAGCCCGGGTTGGGTGGCTAATGAAAAACTGTTTTTT.

The V call is TRBV7-9, the J call TRBJ2-3, with D perhaps TRBD2 (6 bases). The V end lost 1 base, the J end lost 0 bases, and 17 bases lay between the germline ends. The CDR3 is 18 residues long. Germline V lookup: CDR1 SEHNR, CDR2 FQNEAQ (reference sequence). CDR3 loop: CASSLGFGVAGSTDTQYF. For the CDR3, the DNA is TGTGCCAGCAGCTTAGGGTTTGGCGTGGCGGGGAGCACAGATACGCAGTATTTT. The complete variable domain, with remaining parts taken from reference TRBV7-9 and TRBJ2-3, reads DTGVSQNPRHKITKRGQNVTFRCDPISEHNRLYWYRQTLGQGPEFLTYFQNEAQLEKSRLLSDRFSAERPKGSFSTLEIQRTEQGDSAMYLCASSLGFGVAGSTDTQYFGPGTRLTVL.

This clone was counted ten times or more. The genes are TRBV7-3 and TRBJ2-2; TRBD1 matches at 10 bases. This CDR3 region has 15 residues. V was pared by 3 bases and J by 6 bases, with 4 bases of the junction left unmatched. CDR1 SGHTA and CDR2 FQGTGA come from the germline V gene. The CDR3, as DNA: TGTGCCAGCAGCTTCGTCGGGACAGGGGCCGGGGAGCTGTTTTTT. Translation: CASSFVGTGAGELFF.

This clone was detected only a few times. This CDR3 is CASHPTSPYTDTQYF. As DNA, the CDR3 is TGCGCCAGCCACCCGACTAGCCCTTATACAGATACGCAGTATTTT. The gene calls are TRBV5-1 and TRBJ2-3; 7 bases match TRBD2. V lost 7 bases, J lost 3 bases, and 11 bases stayed unmatched. CDR1 is SGHRS, CDR2 YFSETQ, per germline. The CDR3 consists of 15 residues.

A note on this clone: Within the sample, other DNA sequences also encode this same CDR3. CDR3 DNA sequence: TGTGCCTGGAGTGTCAACCCACAAGGGACTCGCTATGGCTACACCTTC. This encodes CAWSVNPQGTRYGYTF. The chain has TRBV30 and TRBJ1-2, with D tentatively TRBD1 (5 bases). This CDR3 region has 16 residues. The ends were cut back, 0 bases at V and 4 bases at J, with 18 bases in the middle. CDR1 is GTSNPN and CDR2 is SVGIG in the germline V gene (reference sequence).

The chain couples TRBV10-2 to TRBJ2-7, with D uncertain. This CDR3 has 11 amino acids. Trimming cost V 6 bases and J 3 bases, with 6 bases left between them. Germline loops: CDR1 WSHSY, CDR2 SAAADI. The DNA for the CDR3 is TGCGCCAGCAGCCCTAACTACGAGCAGTACTTC. Translated: CASSPNYEQYF.

The CDR3 DNA sequence: TGTGCCAGCAGCTTAGAAATGTTGCAGGGGGCGGTTTACAATGAGCAGTTCTTC. The encoded protein is CASSLEMLQGAVYNEQFF. The V gene is TRBV7-9, the J gene TRBJ2-1; 8 bases line up with TRBD1. The V and J ends lost 1 base and 4 bases, in that order; junction bases with no gene match: 12. CDR3 length equals 18 residues. CDR1 and CDR2 from the germline V gene are SEHNR and FQNEAQ (reference sequence).

V gene TRBV18 combines with J gene TRBJ2-2, with a tentative D call TRBD2 (6 bases). Looked up from germline, CDR1 is KGHSH and CDR2 is LQKENI. V lost 4 bases to trimming and J lost 7 bases, with 16 bases between them. The CDR3 has 15 residues. The CDR3 DNA reads as TGTGCCAGCTCACAAACAACTTTAGCGGACGGGGAGCTGTTTTTT. Translated, it gives CASSQTTLADGELFF.

The chain has TRBV9 and TRBJ1-4; D not certain. The CDR3 is made up of 13 amino acids. Germline V gene sequence: CDR1 SGDLS, CDR2 YYNGEE. The V and J ends lost 0 bases and 11 bases respectively, with 11 bases between them. CDR3 DNA: TGTGCCAGCAGCGTAGACCCCTTGGGGAAACTGTTTTTT. As protein: CASSVDPLGKLFF.

This clone has a single count. V is TRBV7-8 and J is TRBJ2-2; 12 bases map to TRBD2. The CDR3 covers 16 residues. Germline CDR1 SGHVS, CDR2 FQNEAQ. After removal of 5 bases from V and 7 bases from J, the junction contained 8 bases not matched to a gene. The chain's CDR3 is CASSARLAGALGELFF. CDR3 in DNA: TGTGCCAGCAGCGCCCGACTAGCGGGAGCGCTCGGGGAGCTGTTTTTT. Combining the CDR3 with reference TRBV7-8 and TRBJ2-2 gives the whole variable domain GAGVSQSPRYKVAKRGQDVALRCDPISGHVSLFWYQQALGQGPEFLTYFQNEAQLDKSGLPSDRFFAERPEGSVSTLKIQRTQQEDSAVYLCASSARLAGALGELFFGEGSRLTVL.

The chain links TRBV5-1 to TRBJ2-2; no clear D. The CDR3 runs 15 residues. The germline V gene encodes CDR1 SGHRS and CDR2 YFSETQ. The V end was cut by 5 bases, the J end by 3 bases, with 14 bases between. The CDR3 is CASSSRTAYTGELFF. CDR3 in DNA: TGCGCCAGCAGTTCTAGGACGGCCTACACCGGGGAGCTGTTTTTT.

A remark on this clone: A read error may explain this, as a much larger clone is one base away. CDR3 in amino acids: CSVARTEGSEAFF. The CDR3 region has the DNA TGCAGCGTTGCTAGGACAGAGGGCTCTGAAGCTTTCTTT. V usage is TRBV29-1 and J usage is TRBJ1-1; tentative D call: TRBD1 (6 bases). The CDR3 consists of 13 residues. Germline loops: CDR1 SQVTM, CDR2 ANQGSEA. V shed 4 bases and J shed 6 bases, with 15 bases lying between them.

V is TRBV27 and J is TRBJ2-1; D possibly corresponds to TRBD2 (5 bases). The germline V gene has CDR1 MNHEY and CDR2 SMNVEV (reference sequence). CDR3 length equals 14 residues. V lost 3 bases to trimming and J lost 6 bases, with 12 bases between them. The CDR3 DNA reads as TGTGCCAGCAGTTTTAACCGGGAAGGCAATGAGCAGTTCTTC. Translated, it gives CASSFNREGNEQFF.